This T cell receptor (beta chain) derives from a study of memory CD4+ T cells and cytomegalovirus serostatus. Turning to the study itself: Healthy Belgian adult donors included roughly nine CMV-positive and 24 CMV-negative people. General observations from the study: A US-trained random forest predicted CMV serostatus with median AUC around 0.9.

Single viable CD3+CD4+CD8-CD45RO+ cells were sorted as the memory CD4+ T cells. Only one count was recorded for this clone. Its antigen is as yet unknown. V was cut by 7 bases and J by 8 bases, with 17 bases left in between. The CDR3 runs 13 residues. Germline V gene lookup returns CDR1 LNHDA and CDR2 SQIVND (reference sequence). In the source study's methods: Out-of-frame sequences were removed, leaving 2,204,828 distinct TCRbeta sequences. The table came from immunoSEQ multiplex PCR; TCRdb's copy has only in-frame clones and leaves some out. V, J and clone size derive from that table, while D and trimming were established from the DNA sequence. The table records about 60,000 clones, approximately 77% of them present only once.

This receptor was obtained from an adult in good health and CMV-seronegative. Some clones in this sample may be carry-over from other donors' samples. The chain recombines TRBV19 with TRBJ1-2; D ambiguous. Sequencing used memory CD4+ T cells from blood. CDR3 region: CASTPLVSGGYTF. The CDR3 DNA reads TGTGCCAGTACCCCCTTGGTTTCAGGCGGCTACACCTTC.